This TCR beta chain was sequenced during a study of blood T cell repertoires in COVID-19. In the study overall: The study drew acute and convalescent COVID-19 samples from the United States, Italy and Spain.

As handled by the study authors: Counts of nucleated cells, estimated from reference gene primer amplification, were obtained. Assay used: immunoSEQ multiplex PCR; TCRdb lists only in-frame clones, some missing. That table furnishes V, J and clone size, whereas the DNA furnished D and trimming. The sample lists about 180,000 clones; about nine tenths were seen once. J gave up 5 bases and V 4 bases, and 11 bases lay outside the gene matches. Germline V lookup: CDR1 MNHNY, CDR2 SVGAGI (reference sequence). The CDR3 loop spans 15 amino acids. The rearrangement joins TRBV6-6 to TRBJ2-7; 7 positions agree with TRBD2. The sequenced sample consisted of peripheral blood. This receptor was identified in a woman younger than 45 with acute or convalescent COVID-19. The CDR3 sequence is CASSSGLVLIDEQYF. The DNA of the CDR3 is TGTGCCAGCAGTTCCGGACTAGTCTTGATCGACGAGCAGTACTTC.